These 26 T cell receptor beta chains were sequenced from one sample in a study of blood T cell repertoires in COVID-19. Assay: immunoSEQ multiplex PCR; the TCRdb copy retains only in-frame clones and omits some. The table records about 130,000 clones, under 90% of them present only once. Sequencing was performed on peripheral blood. The receptors come from a woman aged 55-70 years with active or convalescent COVID-19.

This clone was detected many times. This rearrangement joins TRBV2 to TRBJ1-2; D is uncertain. The CDR3 is made up of 12 amino acids. Germline lookup yields CDR1 SNHLY and CDR2 FYNNEI. The germline V and J ends were trimmed by 4 bases and 2 bases, with 5 bases remaining between them. The CDR3 reads CASSVENYGYTF. The DNA for the CDR3 is TGTGCCAGCAGTGTGGAGAACTATGGCTACACCTTC.

This clone was seen a single time. This chain links TRBV7-2 with TRBJ2-2; 8 nucleotides align to TRBD2. This CDR3 is 16 amino acids long. Per the germline V gene, CDR1 is SGHTA and CDR2 is FQGNSA. V shed 2 bases and J 7 bases; nucleotides not matched to a gene: 9. CDR3 nucleotide sequence: TGTGCCAGCAGCTTACGGCCAGCGGGAGTAATCGGGGAGCTGTTTTTT. Amino acid sequence: CASSLRPAGVIGELFF.

As regards this clone: Distinct nucleotide sequences in the sample also encode this CDR3. The chain employs TRBV27 and TRBJ1-1, with 8 nucleotides matching TRBD1. The ends lost 0 bases at V and 5 bases at J; junction bases unmatched: 5. The germline CDR1 and CDR2 sequences are MNHEY and SMNVEV (reference sequence). The length of the CDR3 is 15 residues. The CDR3 protein is CASSLSGTGVTEAFF. In nucleotides, the CDR3 is TGTGCCAGCAGTTTATCAGGGACAGGAGTAACTGAAGCTTTCTTT.

V gene TRBV30 combines with J gene TRBJ1-2, with 9 positions matching TRBD1. Germline V gene sequence: CDR1 GTSNPN, CDR2 SVGIG (reference sequence). This CDR3 contains 11 residues. The trim removed 5 bases at V and 5 bases at J, leaving 0 bases unmatched. The CDR3 DNA reads TGTGCCTGGGGGACAGGGTATGGCTACACCTTC. Translated: CAWGTGYGYTF. Together with reference TRBV30 and TRBJ1-2, the CDR3 gives the full variable domain: SQTIHQWPATLVQPVGSPLSLECTVEGTSNPNLYWYRQAAGRGLQLLFYSVGIGQISSEVPQNLSASRPQDRQFILSSKKLLLSDSGFYLCAWGTGYGYTFGSGTRLTVV.

The chain couples TRBV5-1 to TRBJ2-2; 11 nucleotides match TRBD2. This CDR3 is built from 15 residues. V lost 7 bases and J lost 1; bases outside the gene matches: 3. Looked up from germline, CDR1 is SGHRS and CDR2 is YFSETQ. The CDR3, as DNA: TGCGCCAGCCGTACTAGCGGGGGGAACACCGGGGAGCTGTTTTTT. Its protein is CASRTSGGNTGELFF.

The chain links TRBV6-2 or TRBV6-3 to TRBJ2-5, with 7 bases lining up with TRBD2. Germline lookup yields CDR1 MNHEY and CDR2 SVGEGT. The length of the CDR3 is 13 residues. V dropped 5 bases and J dropped 4; count of bases not matched to a gene: 4. In DNA form, the CDR3 reads TGTGCCAGCAGTACTAGCGCTCCAGAGACCCAGTACTTC. Translating it yields CASSTSAPETQYF.

V gene TRBV19 combines with J gene TRBJ1-1; unclear D gene. V lost 3 bases to trimming and J lost 4 bases, with 21 bases between them. CDR3 length: 17 amino acids. Germline V lookup: CDR1 LNHDA, CDR2 SQIVND (reference sequence). CDR3 residues: CASSIWADGEGVTEAFF. CDR3 in DNA: TGTGCCAGTAGTATTTGGGCCGACGGAGAGGGTGTCACTGAAGCTTTCTTT.

The V gene is TRBV28, the J gene TRBJ2-5; 9 bases map to TRBD1. This CDR3 region has 15 residues. V lost 3 bases and J lost 4; bases outside the gene matches: 6. Looked up from germline, CDR1 is MDHEN and CDR2 is SYDVKM. CDR3 nucleotide sequence: TGTGCCAGCAGTTTCCGGGACAGGGCGGGAGAGACCCAGTACTTC. This codes for CASSFRDRAGETQYF. Looking up the rest from reference TRBV28 and TRBJ2-5 gives the full variable domain: DVKVTQSSRYLVKRTGEKVFLECVQDMDHENMFWYRQDPGLGLRLIYFSYDVKMKEKGDIPEGYSVSREKKERFSLILESASTNQTSMYLCASSFRDRAGETQYFGPGTRLLVL.

The V call is TRBV18, the J call TRBJ1-1; no definite D call. The CDR3 consists of 12 residues. Trimming removed 3 bases at V and 1 base at J, with 3 bases between. The V gene's germline CDR1 is KGHSH and CDR2 LQKENI. The CDR3 protein is CASSPANTEAFF. Here the CDR3 DNA reads TGTGCCAGCTCACCGGCGAACACTGAAGCTTTCTTT.

This clone turned up a few times. The chain combines TRBV2 with TRBJ2-1, with 8 bases identical to TRBD2. V shed 7 bases and J 10 bases; nucleotides not matched to a gene: 9. The CDR3 totals 13 residues. Germline V gene lookup returns CDR1 SNHLY and CDR2 FYNNEI. CDR3 DNA sequence: TGTGCCAGCAATCAACTAGCGGAGGGCGAGCAGTTCTTC. It specifies CASNQLAEGEQFF.

The chain recombines TRBV4-3 with TRBJ1-6; D perhaps matches TRBD1 (5 bases). CDR1 LGHNA and CDR2 YSLEER come from the germline V gene. V lost 1 base, J lost 7 bases, and 11 bases lay in between. The CDR3 has 15 amino acids. The chain's CDR3 is CASSQVTQGNSPLHF. CDR3 DNA: TGCGCCAGCAGCCAAGTGACGCAGGGAAATTCACCCCTCCACTTT.

This clone was observed a handful of times. The chain joins TRBV6-6 to TRBJ2-7, with D maybe TRBD2 (5 bases). The germline V and J ends were trimmed by 10 bases and 4 bases, with 14 bases remaining between them. The germline gives CDR1 MNHNY, CDR2 SVGAGI (reference sequence). The CDR3 is 12 residues long. In nucleotides, the CDR3 is TGTGCCACGTCCGGGGAAGGGTACGAGCAGTACGTC. Amino acid sequence: CATSGEGYEQYV.

This chain joins TRBV19 and TRBJ2-2; a weak D match, TRBD1 (6 bases). The CDR3 spans 13 residues. Germline values: CDR1 LNHDA, CDR2 SQIVND (reference sequence). V shed 11 bases and J shed 3 bases, with 13 bases lying between them. The CDR3 sequence is CAGKGGDTGELFF. CDR3 DNA sequence: TGTGCCGGAAAAGGGGGAGACACCGGGGAGCTGTTTTTT.

Only a few counts were recorded for this clone. J is TRBJ2-1 and V is TRBV3-1 (or the pseudogene TRBV3-2), with TRBD2 identical over 10 bases. CDR1 LGHDT and CDR2 YNNKEL come from the germline V gene (reference sequence). This CDR3 is 17 amino acids long. V lost 0 bases to trimming and J lost 3 bases; unmatched junction nucleotides: 5. The CDR3: CASSQDIAGGFYNEQFF. The CDR3 DNA follows: TGTGCCAGCAGCCAAGATATAGCGGGGGGTTTCTACAATGAGCAGTTCTTC.

This clone was seen once. This chain connects TRBV25-1 to TRBJ2-1; 9 positions match TRBD2. The CDR3 is 14 residues long. Unmatched junction bases numbered 5, after V lost 5 bases and J lost 6 bases. CDR1 and CDR2 from the germline V gene are MGHDK and SYGVNS. The CDR3 DNA follows: TGTGCCAGCAGTTTCCTAGCGGGGACCAATGAGCAGTTCTTC. Its translation: CASSFLAGTNEQFF.

The chain links TRBV5-8 to TRBJ1-6; D not resolved. The V gene's germline CDR1 is SGHTS and CDR2 YDEGEE. The V end was cut by 4 bases, the J end by 6 bases, with 11 bases between. There are 14 residues in the CDR3. The DNA of the CDR3 is TGTGCCAGCAGCCCCGGGAGGGTTAATTCACCCCTCCACTTT. Amino acid sequence: CASSPGRVNSPLHF.

The genes are TRBV2 and TRBJ2-2; 8 nucleotides match TRBD1. Germline CDR1 and CDR2: SNHLY and FYNNEI. V was pared by 2 bases and J by 6 bases, with 5 bases of the junction left unmatched. This CDR3 is built from 15 residues. CDR3 DNA: TGTGCCAGCAGTGAAACCCAGGGGGCCGCCGGGGAGCTGTTTTTT. Translating gives CASSETQGAAGELFF. Full variable domain (outside the CDR3, taken from reference TRBV2 and TRBJ2-2): EPEVTQTPSHQVTQMGQEVILRCVPISNHLYFYWYRQILGQKVEFLVSFYNNEISEKSEIFDDQFSVERPDGSNFTLKIRSTKLEDSAMYFCASSETQGAAGELFFGEGSRLTVL.

In DNA form, the CDR3 reads TGTGCCAGCTCACTTTCAGCGGGACAGGATCATGGCTACACCTTC. Translating gives CASSLSAGQDHGYTF. The chain links TRBV18 to TRBJ1-2; 8 bases fit TRBD1. Looked up from germline, CDR1 is KGHSH and CDR2 is LQKENI. V lost 4 bases to trimming and J lost 6 bases; unmatched junction nucleotides: 10. This CDR3 spans 15 amino acids.

The gene calls are TRBV29-1 and TRBJ1-2; a weak D match, TRBD1 (6 bases). Trimming stripped 6 bases from V and 3 bases from J, with 8 bases between. The CDR3 consists of 11 residues. Germline V gives CDR1 SQVTM, CDR2 ANQGSEA. In DNA, the CDR3 is TGCAGCGTGCACAGGGACTATGGCTACACCTTC. Translated, it gives CSVHRDYGYTF.

Of note for this clone: The same CDR3 arises from other DNA sequences in this sample as well. The genes are TRBV19 and TRBJ2-7; 10 bases are a match to TRBD1. CDR3 size: 12 residues. Germline V gives CDR1 LNHDA, CDR2 SQIVND (reference sequence). V was clipped by 9 bases and J by 3 bases; unmatched bases: 2. The DNA for the CDR3 is TGTGCCAGCAGGGACAGGGGCTACGAGCAGTACTTC. It yields the protein CASRDRGYEQYF.

The rearrangement links TRBV21-1 to TRBJ2-7; the table gives TRBD1 as D, unverified against the DNA. TRBV21-1 is reported as a pseudogene. This CDR3 comprises 17 residues. CDR3: CASSGRSGQGYSYEQYV. For the CDR3, the DNA is TGTGCCAGCAGCGGGCGTAGTGGACAGGGATACTCCTACGAGCAGTACGTC.

CDR3 bases: TGTGCCATCAGTGAGGGCAGCTATGGCTACACCTTC. It translates to CAISEGSYGYTF. V is TRBV10-3 and J is TRBJ1-2; D not resolved. Germline-derived CDR1 and CDR2 are ENHRY and SYGVKD. The CDR3 runs 12 residues. V was shortened by 2 bases and J by 4 bases, with 5 bases between the two germline ends.

The V and J genes are TRBV18 and TRBJ1-4, with 9 bases that match TRBD1. Trimming removed 5 bases from V and 6 bases from J; junction bases left unmatched: 7. The length of the CDR3 is 15 residues. CDR1 is KGHSH and CDR2 is LQKENI in the germline V gene. In DNA form, the CDR3 reads TGTGCCAGCTCAGCGCTACAGGGGGCAGATGAAAAACTGTTTTTT. Translation: CASSALQGADEKLFF.

The chain couples TRBV5-8 to TRBJ1-1; 7 bases are a match to TRBD1. Germline V gene data show CDR1 as SGHTS and CDR2 as YDEGEE. The V gene end was trimmed by 0 bases and the J gene end by 3 bases; junction bases not matched to a gene: 5. The CDR3 spans 15 residues. The CDR3 sequence: CASSLARQGDTEAFF. The DNA for the CDR3 is TGTGCCAGCAGCTTGGCTCGACAGGGTGACACTGAAGCTTTCTTT.

The J gene is TRBJ1-5, the V gene TRBV18; D gene ambiguous. The CDR3 is 15 residues long. Germline CDR1 and CDR2: KGHSH and LQKENI. V lost 3 bases to trimming and J lost 5 bases, with 14 bases between them. Written as DNA, the CDR3 is TGTGCCAGCTCACCGCTCGGGGATGGACATCAGCCCCAGCATTTT. This sequence encodes CASSPLGDGHQPQHF.

The chain links TRBV6-5 to TRBJ2-5, with D perhaps TRBD1 (6 bases). Germline CDR1 is MNHEY and CDR2 is SVGAGI. Trimming shortened V by 5 bases and J by 3 bases, and 10 bases separated the two germline ends. The CDR3 is 13 amino acids. This CDR3 reads CASSPDRKETQYF. DNA of the CDR3: TGTGCCAGCAGTCCGGACAGAAAAGAGACCCAGTACTTC.